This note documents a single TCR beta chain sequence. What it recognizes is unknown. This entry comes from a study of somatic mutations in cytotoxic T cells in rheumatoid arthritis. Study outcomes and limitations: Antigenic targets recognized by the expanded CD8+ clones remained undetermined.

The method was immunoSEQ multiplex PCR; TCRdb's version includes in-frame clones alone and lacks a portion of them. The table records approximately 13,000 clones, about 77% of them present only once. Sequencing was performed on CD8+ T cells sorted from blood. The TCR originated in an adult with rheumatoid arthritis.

The CDR3 nucleotides are TGCGCCAGCTTGCCGGGACAGGGGGCTTCTGAAGCTTTCTTT. As protein: CASLPGQGASEAFF. V gene TRBV5-1 combines with J gene TRBJ1-1, with TRBD1 matching 12 bases. J was trimmed by 6 bases and V by 7 bases; bases with no gene match: 7. CDR1 SGHRS and CDR2 YFSETQ come from the germline V gene. The CDR3 loop spans 14 amino acids.